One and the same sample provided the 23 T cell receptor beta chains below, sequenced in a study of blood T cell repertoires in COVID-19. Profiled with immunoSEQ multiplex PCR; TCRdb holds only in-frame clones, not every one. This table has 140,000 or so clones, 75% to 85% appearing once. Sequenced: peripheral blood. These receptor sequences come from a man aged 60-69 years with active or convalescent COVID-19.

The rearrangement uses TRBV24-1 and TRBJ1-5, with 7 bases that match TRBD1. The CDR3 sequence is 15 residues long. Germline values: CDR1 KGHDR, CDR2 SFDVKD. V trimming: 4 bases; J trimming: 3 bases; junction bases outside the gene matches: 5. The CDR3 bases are TGTGCCACCAGTGACACCGGGACAGTCAATCAGCCCCAGCATTTT. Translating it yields CATSDTGTVNQPQHF.

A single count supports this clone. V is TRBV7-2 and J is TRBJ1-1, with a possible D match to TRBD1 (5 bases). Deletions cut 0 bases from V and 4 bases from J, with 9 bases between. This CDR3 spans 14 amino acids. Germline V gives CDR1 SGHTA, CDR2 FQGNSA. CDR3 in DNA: TGTGCCAGCAGCTTAGCCCTAGGGGTCACTGAAGCTTTCTTT. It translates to CASSLALGVTEAFF.

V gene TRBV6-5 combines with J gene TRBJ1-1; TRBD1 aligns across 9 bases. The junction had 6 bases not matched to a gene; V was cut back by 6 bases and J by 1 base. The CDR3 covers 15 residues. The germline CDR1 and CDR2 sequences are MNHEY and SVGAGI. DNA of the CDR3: TGTGCCAGCAGCCTCGGGACAGGGCCGAACACTGAAGCTTTCTTT. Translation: CASSLGTGPNTEAFF.

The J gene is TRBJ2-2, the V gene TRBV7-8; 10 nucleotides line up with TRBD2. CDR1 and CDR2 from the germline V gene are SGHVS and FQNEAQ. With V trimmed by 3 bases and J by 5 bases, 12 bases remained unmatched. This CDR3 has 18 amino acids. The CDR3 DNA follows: TGTGCCAGCAGCTTTATTCCCCCTAGCGGGAGAAAGACCGGGGAGCTGTTTTTT. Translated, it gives CASSFIPPSGRKTGELFF.

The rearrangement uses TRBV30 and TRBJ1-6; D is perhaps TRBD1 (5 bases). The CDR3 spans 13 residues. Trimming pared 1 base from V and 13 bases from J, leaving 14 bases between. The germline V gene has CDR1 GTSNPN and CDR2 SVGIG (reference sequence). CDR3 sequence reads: CAWSARGPRPLHF. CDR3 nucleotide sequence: TGTGCCTGGAGTGCAAGGGGTCCACGGCCCCTCCACTTT.

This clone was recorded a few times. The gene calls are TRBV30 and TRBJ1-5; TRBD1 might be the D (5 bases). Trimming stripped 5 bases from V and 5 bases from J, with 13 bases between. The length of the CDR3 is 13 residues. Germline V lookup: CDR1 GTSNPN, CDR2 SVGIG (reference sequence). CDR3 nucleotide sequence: TGTGCCTGGGGTGACAGCGTATATCAGCCCCAGCATTTT. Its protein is CAWGDSVYQPQHF.

The CDR3 loop is CASSFYDSPLHF. In DNA, the CDR3 is TGTGCCAGCAGTTTTTATGATTCACCCCTCCACTTT. The J gene is TRBJ1-6, the V gene TRBV27; D remains ambiguous. The CDR3 consists of 12 residues. V was pared by 3 bases and J by 8 bases, with 5 bases between. Per germline, CDR1 MNHEY and CDR2 SMNVEV (reference sequence).

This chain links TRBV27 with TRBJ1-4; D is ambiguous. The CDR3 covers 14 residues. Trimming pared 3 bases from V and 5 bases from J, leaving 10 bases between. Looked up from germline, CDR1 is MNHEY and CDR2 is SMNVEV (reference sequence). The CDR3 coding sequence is TGTGCCAGCAGTTTCCGGGGTGGAAATGAAAAACTGTTTTTT. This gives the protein CASSFRGGNEKLFF.

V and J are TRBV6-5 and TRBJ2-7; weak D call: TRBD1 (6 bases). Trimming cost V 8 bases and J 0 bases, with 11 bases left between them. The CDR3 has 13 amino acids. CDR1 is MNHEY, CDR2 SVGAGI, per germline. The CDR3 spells CASGTRSSYEQYF. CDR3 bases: TGTGCCAGCGGGACAAGGAGCTCCTACGAGCAGTACTTC.

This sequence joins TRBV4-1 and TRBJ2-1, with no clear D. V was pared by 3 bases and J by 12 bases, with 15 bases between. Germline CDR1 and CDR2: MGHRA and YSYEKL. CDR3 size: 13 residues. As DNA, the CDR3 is TGCGCCAGCAGCCACGCGGCGAGTTATGGGCAGTTCTTC. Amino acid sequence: CASSHAASYGQFF.

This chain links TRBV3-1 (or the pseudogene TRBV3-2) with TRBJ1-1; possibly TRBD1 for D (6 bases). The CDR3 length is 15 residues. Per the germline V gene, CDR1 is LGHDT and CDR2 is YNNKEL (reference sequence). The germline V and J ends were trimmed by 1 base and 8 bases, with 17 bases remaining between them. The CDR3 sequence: CASSQALQGQGEAFF. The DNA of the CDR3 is TGTGCCAGCAGCCAAGCCCTACAGGGCCAAGGGGAAGCTTTCTTT.

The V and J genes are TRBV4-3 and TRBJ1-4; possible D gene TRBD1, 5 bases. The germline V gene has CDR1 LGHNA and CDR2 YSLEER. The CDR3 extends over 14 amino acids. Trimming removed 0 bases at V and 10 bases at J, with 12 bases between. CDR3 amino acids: CASSQERGQGKLFF. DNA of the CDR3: TGCGCCAGCAGCCAAGAGCGAGGCCAGGGAAAACTGTTTTTT.

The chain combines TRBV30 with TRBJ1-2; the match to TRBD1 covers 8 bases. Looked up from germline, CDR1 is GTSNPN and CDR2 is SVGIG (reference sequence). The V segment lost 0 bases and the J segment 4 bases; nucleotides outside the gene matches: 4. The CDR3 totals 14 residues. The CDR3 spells CAWSVQGVSYGYTF. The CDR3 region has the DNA TGTGCCTGGAGTGTACAGGGGGTTAGCTATGGCTACACCTTC.

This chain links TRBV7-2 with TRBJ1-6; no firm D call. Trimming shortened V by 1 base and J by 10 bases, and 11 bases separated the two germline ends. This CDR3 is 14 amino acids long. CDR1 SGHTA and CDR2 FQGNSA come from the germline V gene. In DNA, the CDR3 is TGTGCCAGCAGCTTAGTAAGTCCTCAGTCACCCCTCCACTTT. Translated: CASSLVSPQSPLHF.

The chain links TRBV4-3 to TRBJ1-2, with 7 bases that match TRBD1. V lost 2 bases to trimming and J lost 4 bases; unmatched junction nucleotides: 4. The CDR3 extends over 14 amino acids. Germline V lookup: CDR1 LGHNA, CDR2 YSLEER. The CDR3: CASSQMGQLYGYTF. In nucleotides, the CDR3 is TGCGCCAGCAGCCAAATGGGACAGCTCTATGGCTACACCTTC.

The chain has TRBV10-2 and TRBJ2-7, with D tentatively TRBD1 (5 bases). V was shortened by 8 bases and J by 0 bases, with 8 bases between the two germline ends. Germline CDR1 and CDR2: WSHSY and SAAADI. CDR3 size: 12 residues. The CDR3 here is CASRQRSYEQYF. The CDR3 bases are TGCGCCAGCCGACAGCGCTCCTACGAGCAGTACTTC.

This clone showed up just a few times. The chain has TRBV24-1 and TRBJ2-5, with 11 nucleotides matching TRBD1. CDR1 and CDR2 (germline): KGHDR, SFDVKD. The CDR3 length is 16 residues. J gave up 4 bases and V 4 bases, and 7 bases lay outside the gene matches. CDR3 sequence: CATSDSGQGGRETQYF. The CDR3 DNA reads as TGTGCCACCAGTGACTCGGGACAGGGGGGGAGAGAGACCCAGTACTTC.

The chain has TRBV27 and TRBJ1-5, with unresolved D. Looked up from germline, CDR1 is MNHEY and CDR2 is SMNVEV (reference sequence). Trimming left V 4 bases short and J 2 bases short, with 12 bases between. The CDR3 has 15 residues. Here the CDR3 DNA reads TGTGCCAGCAGTTCCCCGAGTCTGGGCAATCAGCCCCAGCATTTT. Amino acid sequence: CASSSPSLGNQPQHF.

The CDR3 loop reads CASDGGETQYF. In DNA, the CDR3 is TGTGCCAGCGACGGGGGTGAGACCCAGTACTTC. This chain links TRBV7-9 with TRBJ2-5; D perhaps matches TRBD2 (6 bases). The V gene lost 8 bases and the J gene lost 5 bases, with 9 bases spanning the gap. This CDR3 has 11 residues. Per the germline V gene, CDR1 is SEHNR and CDR2 is FQNEAQ (reference sequence).

The DNA for the CDR3 is TGTGCCAGTAGGGACCTATTAGCGAACTATGGCTACACCTTC. It is translated as CASRDLLANYGYTF. This chain joins TRBV19 and TRBJ1-2; unclear D gene. This CDR3 is built from 14 residues. V was shortened by 6 bases and J by 2 bases, with 13 bases between the two germline ends. Per germline, CDR1 LNHDA and CDR2 SQIVND (reference sequence).

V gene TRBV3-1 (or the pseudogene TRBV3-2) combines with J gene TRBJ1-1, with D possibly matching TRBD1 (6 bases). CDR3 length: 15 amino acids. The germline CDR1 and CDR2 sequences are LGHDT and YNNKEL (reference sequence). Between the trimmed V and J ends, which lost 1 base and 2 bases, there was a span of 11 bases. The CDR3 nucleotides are TGTGCCAGCAGCCAAGGGACAGTACTAAACACTGAAGCTTTCTTT. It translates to CASSQGTVLNTEAFF.

The CDR3 bases are TGTGCCAGCAGCTTAGCGTCGAGACAGGGGAGCTATGGCTACACCTTC. Protein: CASSLASRQGSYGYTF. This chain uses TRBV7-9 with TRBJ1-2; 8 bases line up with TRBD1. This CDR3 is 16 amino acids long. Per the germline V gene, CDR1 is SEHNR and CDR2 is FQNEAQ (reference sequence). With V trimmed by 0 bases and J by 4 bases, 7 bases remained unmatched.

The CDR3 protein is CASSSEEGRNTIYF. Written as DNA, the CDR3 is TGTGCCAGTAGTTCCGAGGAGGGGAGAAACACCATATATTTT. This rearrangement joins TRBV19 to TRBJ1-3, with a tentative D call TRBD1 (5 bases). The CDR3 consists of 14 residues. V lost 5 bases to trimming and J lost 5 bases, with 13 bases between them. From germline, CDR1 is LNHDA and CDR2 SQIVND (reference sequence).